This TCR beta chain was observed in a study of low-dose radiotherapy and immunotherapy resistance in tumors (dated by TCRdb to 2021 to 2024). About the study as a whole: In Cohort 1, each fraction delivered 0.5 Gy every 2 weeks, and the prescribed total PTV dose was 6.5 Gy. For Cohort 2, the dose was 1 Gy per fraction given every two weeks, adding up to 13 Gy in total across 26 weeks. Patients were given nivolumab as a 240 mg flat dose every two weeks and ipilimumab at 1 mg/kg every six weeks, with both drugs delivered intravenously. Cyclophosphamide 200 mg/m2 was given intravenously every two weeks, one day before each radiation and immunotherapy administration. Starting on cycle 1 day 1, patients took 300 mg of aspirin by mouth once a day for four cycles. No randomization into treatment groups was done for the people taking part in the trial. Eight patients were included in the translational analysis, namely three from the first dose cohort plus the first five from the second dose cohort.

The CDR3 runs 15 residues from the cysteine to the phenylalanine. Just the 45-base CDR3 DNA is kept, in frame starting at base 1. V loses 6 bases, J loses 1 base, and the germline ends lie 15 bases apart. CDR1 and CDR2 (SNHLY, FYNNEI) derive from the germline V gene. The donors came from RACIN, which was a single-arm phase I dose-escalation trial that paired nivolumab and ipilimumab with aspirin, low-dose cyclophosphamide and low-dose radiotherapy. Patients were eligible if they had advanced solid tumors that were TIL-negative. First-strand cDNA was synthesized with Superscript III and a set of TRAV- and TRBV-specific primers, covering both TCRalpha and TCRbeta chains. TCRs were amplified with Phusion for 20 to 25 PCR cycles, with a constant-region primer paired with the adapter attached to the V primers. The isolated mRNA was amplified using the MessageAmp II aRNA Amplification Kit, with in vitro transcription performed for 16 hours at 37 degrees C. The Dynabeads mRNA DIRECT Purification Kit was used to isolate the mRNA for TCR sequencing. Indexed Illumina adapters were added in a second Phusion PCR of approximately 25 cycles, after which AMPure XP beads were used to purify the products. In the paper's pipeline: Custom Perl scripts were used to pool TCR sequences that encoded the same protein, to remove out-of-frame sequences, and to calculate the abundance of each clonotype. Any TCR sequence supported by only a single read was excluded from analysis. Repertoire metrics included Shannon entropy, Gini index, clonality, richness, and frequency of TCRs shared between repertoires. TCRdb reprocessing: public reads trimmed at Q25 with fastp, clones called with MiXCR, in-frame beta chains kept. Identical CDR3 proteins give one entry, which carries the most common genes and DNA. The V and J calls come from TCRdb's annotation, not from the publication. For this sample the table gives roughly 17,000 distinct CDR3 sequences, of which about 70% were detected only once. Clones ranked in the top ten supply approximately 5% of the sample.

About this clonotype itself: The antigen it recognizes is unknown. No qualities accompany the bases; no much larger clone lies one base away.

The chain uses TRBV2 and TRBJ1-1, and the D gene may be TRBD1, 5 bases matching. This TCR was recovered from a human donor with advanced metastatic prostate, ovarian, gallbladder or colorectal cancer (not recorded which). This table probably holds off-target reads from a library built for another chain. The DNA sequence is given as TGTGCCAGCAGCTCCAACAGGTTCTGGAACACTGAAGCTTTCTTT. Protein translation: CASSSNRFWNTEAFF. The full variable domain, with segments outside the CDR3 supplied by the reference TRBV2 and TRBJ1-1 proteins, appears as EPEVTQTPSHQVTQMGQEVILRCVPISNHLYFYWYRQILGQKVEFLVSFYNNEISEKSEIFDDQFSVERPDGSNFTLKIRSTKLEDSAMYFCASSSNRFWNTEAFFGQGTRLTVV.